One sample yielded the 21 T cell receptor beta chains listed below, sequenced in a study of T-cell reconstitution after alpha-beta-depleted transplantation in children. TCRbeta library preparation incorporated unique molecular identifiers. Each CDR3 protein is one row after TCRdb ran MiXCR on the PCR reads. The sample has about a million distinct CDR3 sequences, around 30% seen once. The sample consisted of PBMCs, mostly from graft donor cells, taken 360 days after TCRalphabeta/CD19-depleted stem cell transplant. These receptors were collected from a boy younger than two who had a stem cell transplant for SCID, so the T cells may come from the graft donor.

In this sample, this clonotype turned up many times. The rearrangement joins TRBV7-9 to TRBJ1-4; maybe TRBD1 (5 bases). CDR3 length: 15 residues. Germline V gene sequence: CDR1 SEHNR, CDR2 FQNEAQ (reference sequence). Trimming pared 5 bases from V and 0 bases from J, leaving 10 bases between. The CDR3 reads CASSPGGATNEKLFF. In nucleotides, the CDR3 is TGTGCCAGCAGCCCCGGGGGGGCAACTAATGAAAAACTGTTTTTT.

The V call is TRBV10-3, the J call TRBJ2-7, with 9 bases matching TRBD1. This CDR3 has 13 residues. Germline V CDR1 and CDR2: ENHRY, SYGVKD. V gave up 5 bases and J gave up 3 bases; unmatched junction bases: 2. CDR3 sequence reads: CAISPGQGYEQYF. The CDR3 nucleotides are TGTGCCATCAGTCCGGGACAGGGCTACGAGCAGTACTTC.

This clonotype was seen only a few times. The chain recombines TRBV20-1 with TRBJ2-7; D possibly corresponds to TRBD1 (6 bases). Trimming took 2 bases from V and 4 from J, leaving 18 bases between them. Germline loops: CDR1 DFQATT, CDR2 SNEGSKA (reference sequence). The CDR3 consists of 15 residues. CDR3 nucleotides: TGCAGTGCTAGAATACCCACAGGGTCTGGGTACGAGCAGTACTTC. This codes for CSARIPTGSGYEQYF.

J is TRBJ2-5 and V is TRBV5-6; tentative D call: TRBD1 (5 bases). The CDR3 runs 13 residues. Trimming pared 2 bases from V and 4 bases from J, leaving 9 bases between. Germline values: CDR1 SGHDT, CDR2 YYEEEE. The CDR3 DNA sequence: TGTGCCAGCAGCTTCCCCAGGGCAGAGACCCAGTACTTC. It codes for CASSFPRAETQYF.

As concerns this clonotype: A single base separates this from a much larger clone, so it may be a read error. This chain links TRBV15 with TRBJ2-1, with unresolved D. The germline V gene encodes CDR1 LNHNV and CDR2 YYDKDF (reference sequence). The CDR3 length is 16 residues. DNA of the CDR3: TGTGCCACCAGCGGAGATCCGGGTACGATTCTTAATGAGCAGTTCTTC. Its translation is CATSGDPGTILNEQFF.

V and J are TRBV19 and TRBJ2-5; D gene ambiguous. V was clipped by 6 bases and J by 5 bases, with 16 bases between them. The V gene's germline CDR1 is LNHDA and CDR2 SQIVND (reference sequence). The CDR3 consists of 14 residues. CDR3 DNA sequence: TGTGCCAGTAGCCGATGGAGTGGGTACGAGACCCAGTACTTC. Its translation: CASSRWSGYETQYF.

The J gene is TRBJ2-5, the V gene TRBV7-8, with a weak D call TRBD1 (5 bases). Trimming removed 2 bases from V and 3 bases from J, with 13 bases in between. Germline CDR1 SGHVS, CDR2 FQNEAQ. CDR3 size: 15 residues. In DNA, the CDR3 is TGTGCCAGCAGCTTAACCGAGACAGTAAAAGAGACCCAGTACTTC. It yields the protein CASSLTETVKETQYF.

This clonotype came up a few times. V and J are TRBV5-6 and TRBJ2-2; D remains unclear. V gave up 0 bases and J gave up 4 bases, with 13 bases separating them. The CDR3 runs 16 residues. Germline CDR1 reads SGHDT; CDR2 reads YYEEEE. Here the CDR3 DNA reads TGTGCCAGCAGCTTGGCCTTTGGAACACCCACCGGGGAGCTGTTTTTT. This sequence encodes CASSLAFGTPTGELFF. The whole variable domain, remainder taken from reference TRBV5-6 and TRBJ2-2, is DAGVTQSPTHLIKTRGQQVTLRCSPKSGHDTVSWYQQALGQGPQFIFQYYEEEERQRGNFPDRFSGHQFPNYSSELNVNALLLGDSALYLCASSLAFGTPTGELFFGEGSRLTVL.

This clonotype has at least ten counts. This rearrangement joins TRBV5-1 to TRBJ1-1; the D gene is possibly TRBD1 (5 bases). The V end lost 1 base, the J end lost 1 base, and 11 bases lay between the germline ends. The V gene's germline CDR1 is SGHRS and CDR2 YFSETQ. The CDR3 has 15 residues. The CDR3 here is CASSLSSGRNTEAFF. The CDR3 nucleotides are TGCGCCAGCAGCTTGTCTTCAGGGAGGAACACTGAAGCTTTCTTT.

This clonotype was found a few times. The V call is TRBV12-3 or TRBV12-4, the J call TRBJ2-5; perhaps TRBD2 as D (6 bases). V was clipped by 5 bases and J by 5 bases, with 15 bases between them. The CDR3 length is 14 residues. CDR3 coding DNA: TGTGCCAGCAGTGCGAGCCTTGGGGGGGAGACCCAGTACTTC. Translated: CASSASLGGETQYF.

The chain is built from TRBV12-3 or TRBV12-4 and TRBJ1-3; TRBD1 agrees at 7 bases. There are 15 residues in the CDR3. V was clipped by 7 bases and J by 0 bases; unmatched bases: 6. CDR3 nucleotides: TGTGCCAGCATGGGACAGCCGAGCTCTGGAAACACCATATATTTT. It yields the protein CASMGQPSSGNTIYF.

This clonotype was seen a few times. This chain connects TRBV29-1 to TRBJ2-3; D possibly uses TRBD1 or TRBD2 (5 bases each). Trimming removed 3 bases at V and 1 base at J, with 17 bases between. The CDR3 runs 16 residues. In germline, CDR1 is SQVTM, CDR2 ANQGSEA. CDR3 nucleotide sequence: TGCAGCGTTGACCCTCCTTCTCGGGGCGGCACAGATACGCAGTATTTT. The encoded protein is CSVDPPSRGGTDTQYF.

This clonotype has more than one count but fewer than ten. The CDR3 loop is CASSPTGGISYNEQFF. CDR3 sequence (DNA): TGTGCCAGCAGTCCTACAGGGGGCATCTCCTACAATGAGCAGTTCTTC. The gene calls are TRBV6-2 or TRBV6-3 and TRBJ2-1; 9 nucleotides agree with TRBD1. The CDR3 has 16 residues. V lost 5 bases to trimming and J lost 0 bases; unmatched junction nucleotides: 5. Per germline, CDR1 MNHEY and CDR2 SVGEGT.

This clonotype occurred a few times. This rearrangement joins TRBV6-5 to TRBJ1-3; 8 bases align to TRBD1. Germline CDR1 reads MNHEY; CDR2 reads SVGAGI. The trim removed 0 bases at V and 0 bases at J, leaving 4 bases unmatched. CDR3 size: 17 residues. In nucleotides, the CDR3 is TGTGCCAGCAGTTACTCGACAGGGGCCATCTCTGGAAACACCATATATTTT. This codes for CASSYSTGAISGNTIYF.

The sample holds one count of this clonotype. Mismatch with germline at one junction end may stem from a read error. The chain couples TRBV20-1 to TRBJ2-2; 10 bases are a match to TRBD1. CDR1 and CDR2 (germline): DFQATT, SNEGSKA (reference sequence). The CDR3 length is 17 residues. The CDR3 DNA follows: TGCTGTGCTATGGGACAGGGGTTCTCGTTGGGGCCCGGGGAGCTGTTTTTT. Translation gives CCAMGQGFSLGPGELFF.

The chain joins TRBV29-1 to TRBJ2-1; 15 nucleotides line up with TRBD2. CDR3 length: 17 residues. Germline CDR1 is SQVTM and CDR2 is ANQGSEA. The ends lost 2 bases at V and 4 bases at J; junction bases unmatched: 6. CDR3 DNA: TGCAGCGTTGAAAGGACTAGCGGGGGGGCGTGGTACAATGAGCAGTTCTTC. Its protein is CSVERTSGGAWYNEQFF.

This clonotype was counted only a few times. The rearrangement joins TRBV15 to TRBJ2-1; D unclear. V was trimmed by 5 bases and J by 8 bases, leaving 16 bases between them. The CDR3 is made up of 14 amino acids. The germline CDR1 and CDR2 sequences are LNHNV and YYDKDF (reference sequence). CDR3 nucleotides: TGTGCCACCAGCGACGGTTTAGGGTACGATGAGCAGTTCTTC. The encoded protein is CATSDGLGYDEQFF.

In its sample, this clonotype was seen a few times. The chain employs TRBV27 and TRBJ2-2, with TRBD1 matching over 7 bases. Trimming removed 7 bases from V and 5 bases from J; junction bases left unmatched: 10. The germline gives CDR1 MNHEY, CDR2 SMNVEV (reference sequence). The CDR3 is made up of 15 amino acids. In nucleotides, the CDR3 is TGTGCCAGCACCCAAAGACAGGGATGGACCGGGGAGCTGTTTTTT. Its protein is CASTQRQGWTGELFF.

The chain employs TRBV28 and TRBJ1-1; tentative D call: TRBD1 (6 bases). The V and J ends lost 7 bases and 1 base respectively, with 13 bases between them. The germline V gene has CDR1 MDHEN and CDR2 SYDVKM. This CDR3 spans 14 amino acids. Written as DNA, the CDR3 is TGTGCCAGCACCCTAACGACAGGGAACACTGAAGCTTTCTTT. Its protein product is CASTLTTGNTEAFF. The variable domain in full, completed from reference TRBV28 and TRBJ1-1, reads DVKVTQSSRYLVKRTGEKVFLECVQDMDHENMFWYRQDPGLGLRLIYFSYDVKMKEKGDIPEGYSVSREKKERFSLILESASTNQTSMYLCASTLTTGNTEAFFGQGTRLTVV.

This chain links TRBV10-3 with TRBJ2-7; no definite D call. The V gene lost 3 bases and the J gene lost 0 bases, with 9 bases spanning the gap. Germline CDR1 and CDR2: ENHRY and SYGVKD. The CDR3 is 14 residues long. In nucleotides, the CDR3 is TGTGCCATCAGTGACGGAGCCGGCTCCTACGAGCAGTACTTC. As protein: CAISDGAGSYEQYF.

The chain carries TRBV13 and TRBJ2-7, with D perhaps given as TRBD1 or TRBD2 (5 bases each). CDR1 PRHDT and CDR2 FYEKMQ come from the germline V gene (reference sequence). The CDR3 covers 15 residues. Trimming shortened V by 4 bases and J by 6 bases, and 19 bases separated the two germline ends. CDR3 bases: TGTGCCAGCAGCTCCCGGGACCCGGGCCCTTCCGAGCAGTACTTC. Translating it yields CASSSRDPGPSEQYF.